This record concerns one T cell receptor beta chain sequence. Its antigen is undetermined. These data belong to a study of siplizumab effects on memory and regulatory T cells. Whole-study findings and limits: Both greater diversity than memory cells and a major contribution to the alloresponse seemed to characterize naive T cells. Proliferating CD4+ or CD8+ clones, roughly 75-97% of them, lacked an assignable naive or memory phenotype.

The assay covered roughly 97,000 TCR templates per sample. The method was immunoSEQ multiplex PCR; TCRdb's version includes in-frame clones alone and lacks a portion of them. The table lists 70,000 to 95,000 clones, more than 95% of them singletons. Germline V CDR1 and CDR2: MGHDK, SYGVNS. With 0 bases removed from V and 7 bases from J, the gap between germline ends came to 15 bases. The CDR3 contains 15 residues. The V call is TRBV25-1, the J call TRBJ1-2; tentatively, D is TRBD1 (5 bases). Sequenced material: naive CD4+ T cells sorted from blood. The TCR was taken from a human donor in good health. This CDR3 is CASSEYSPGISGYTF. The CDR3 nucleotides are TGTGCCAGCAGTGAATATAGTCCAGGGATTTCTGGCTACACCTTC.